The source of this T cell receptor beta chain is a study of STAT3 mutations in large granular lymphocyte leukemia. Study details: More than half of T-LGLL patients received immunosuppressive therapy. Study observations and caveats: All newly emerging clones after therapy were STAT3 wild type. Suggested: STAT3 mutation was not the ancestral event for these clonal expansions. Clonal expansion was inferred from other time points because no sample existed at each clone's first appearance. Every T-cell large granular lymphocyte leukemia patient had at least one immunodominant TCR beta clonotype.

Trimming took 0 bases from V and 1 from J, leaving 11 bases between them. The CDR3 spans 15 residues. Per the germline V gene, CDR1 is SGHRS and CDR2 is YFSETQ. A remark on this clone: Antigen: not known.

The table came from immunoSEQ multiplex PCR; TCRdb's copy has only in-frame clones and leaves some out. The sample comprises under 15,000 clones, about 85% of which are singletons, and under 65% rests with the top ten. Sequenced material: peripheral blood mononuclear cells. This sequence originates from a man aged 55 to 70 with T-cell large granular lymphocyte leukemia. Some clones in this sample may be carry-over from other donors' samples. The rearrangement joins TRBV5-1 to TRBJ2-7, with D possibly TRBD1 on 6 matching bases. The CDR3 sequence: CASSLADSPSYEQYF. CDR3 sequence (DNA): TGCGCCAGCAGCTTGGCGGACAGTCCGTCCTACGAGCAGTACTTC.